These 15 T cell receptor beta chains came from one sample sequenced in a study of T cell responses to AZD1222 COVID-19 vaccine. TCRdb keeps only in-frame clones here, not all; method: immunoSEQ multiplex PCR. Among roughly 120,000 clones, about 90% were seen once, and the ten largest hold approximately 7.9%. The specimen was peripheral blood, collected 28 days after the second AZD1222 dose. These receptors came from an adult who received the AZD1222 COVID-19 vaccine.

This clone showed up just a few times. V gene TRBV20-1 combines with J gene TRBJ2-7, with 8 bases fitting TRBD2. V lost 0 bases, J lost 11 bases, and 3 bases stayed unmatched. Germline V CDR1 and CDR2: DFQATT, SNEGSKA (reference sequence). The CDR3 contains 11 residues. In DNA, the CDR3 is TGCAGTGCTAGAGATGGGCGGGGGGAGTACTTC. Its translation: CSARDGRGEYF.

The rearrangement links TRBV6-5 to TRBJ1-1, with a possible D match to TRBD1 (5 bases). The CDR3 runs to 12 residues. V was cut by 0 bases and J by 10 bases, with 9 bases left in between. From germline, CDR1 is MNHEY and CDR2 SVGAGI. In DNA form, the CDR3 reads TGTGCCAGCAGTTACTCGGGGGGAGGAGCTTTCTTT. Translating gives CASSYSGGGAFF.

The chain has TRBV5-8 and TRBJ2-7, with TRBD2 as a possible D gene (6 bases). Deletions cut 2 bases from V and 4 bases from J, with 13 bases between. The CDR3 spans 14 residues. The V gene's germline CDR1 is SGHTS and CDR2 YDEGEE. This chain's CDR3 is CASSLTTRGYEQYF. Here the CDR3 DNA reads TGTGCCAGCAGCTTAACGACTAGAGGGTACGAGCAGTACTTC. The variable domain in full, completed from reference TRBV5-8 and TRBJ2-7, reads EAGVTQSPTHLIKTRGQQATLRCSPISGHTSVYWYQQALGLGLQFLLWYDEGEERNRGNFPPRFSGRQFPNYSSELNVNALELEDSALYLCASSLTTRGYEQYFGPGTRLTVT.

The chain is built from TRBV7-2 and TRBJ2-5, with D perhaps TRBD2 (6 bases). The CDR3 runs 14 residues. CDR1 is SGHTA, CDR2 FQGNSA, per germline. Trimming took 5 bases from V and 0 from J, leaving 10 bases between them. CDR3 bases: TGTGCCAGCAGCGTCGGGACTTACCAAGAGACCCAGTACTTC. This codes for CASSVGTYQETQYF.

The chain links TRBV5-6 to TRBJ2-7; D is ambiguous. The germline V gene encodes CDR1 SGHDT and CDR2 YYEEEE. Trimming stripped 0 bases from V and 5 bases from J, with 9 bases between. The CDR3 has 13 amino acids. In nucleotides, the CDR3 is TGTGCCAGCAGCTTGGACCCCCGGGACGAGCAGTACTTC. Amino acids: CASSLDPRDEQYF.

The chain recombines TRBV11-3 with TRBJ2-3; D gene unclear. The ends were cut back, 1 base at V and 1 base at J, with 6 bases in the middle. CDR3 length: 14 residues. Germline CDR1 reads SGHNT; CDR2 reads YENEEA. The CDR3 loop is CASSLGQGTDTQYF. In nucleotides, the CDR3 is TGTGCCAGCAGCTTAGGGCAGGGCACAGATACGCAGTATTTT.

The CDR3 sequence is CASSWGGGVYTEAFF. CDR3 bases: TGTGCCAGCAGTTGGGGCGGTGGGGTGTACACTGAAGCTTTCTTT. This chain links TRBV27 with TRBJ1-1; maybe TRBD1 (5 bases). Per the germline V gene, CDR1 is MNHEY and CDR2 is SMNVEV (reference sequence). The CDR3 spans 15 residues. Trimming took off 4 bases at V and 3 bases at J, with 15 bases between the two ends.

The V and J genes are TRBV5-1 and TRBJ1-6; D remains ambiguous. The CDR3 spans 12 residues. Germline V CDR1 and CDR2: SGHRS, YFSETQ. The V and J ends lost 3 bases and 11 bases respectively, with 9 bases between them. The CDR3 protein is CASSSNTAPLHF. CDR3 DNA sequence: TGCGCCAGCAGCTCGAACACCGCACCCCTCCACTTT.

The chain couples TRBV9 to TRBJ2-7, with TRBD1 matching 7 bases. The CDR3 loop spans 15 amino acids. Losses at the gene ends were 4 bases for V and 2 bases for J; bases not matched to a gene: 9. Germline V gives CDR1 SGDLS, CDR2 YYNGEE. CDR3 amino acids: CASSPQTGFPYEQYF. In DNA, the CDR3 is TGTGCCAGCAGCCCCCAGACAGGGTTTCCCTACGAGCAGTACTTC.

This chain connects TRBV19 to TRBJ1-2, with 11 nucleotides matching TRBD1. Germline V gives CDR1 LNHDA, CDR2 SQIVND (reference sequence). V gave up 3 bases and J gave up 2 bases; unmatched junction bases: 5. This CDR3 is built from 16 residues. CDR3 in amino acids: CASSIWTGGFNYGYTF. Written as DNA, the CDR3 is TGTGCCAGTAGTATCTGGACAGGGGGCTTCAACTATGGCTACACCTTC.

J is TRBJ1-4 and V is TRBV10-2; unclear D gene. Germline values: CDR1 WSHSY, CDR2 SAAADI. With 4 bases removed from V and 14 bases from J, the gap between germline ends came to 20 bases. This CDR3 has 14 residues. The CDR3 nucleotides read TGCGCCAGCAGTGTAGGGCGTACGTACGCTCATCTGTTTTTT. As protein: CASSVGRTYAHLFF.

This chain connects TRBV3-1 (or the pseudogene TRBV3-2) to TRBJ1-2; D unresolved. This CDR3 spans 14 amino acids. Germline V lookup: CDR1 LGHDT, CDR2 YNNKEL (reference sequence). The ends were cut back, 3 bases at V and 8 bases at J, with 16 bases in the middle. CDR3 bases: TGTGCCAGCAGCCACTTCAGCGGCTTGGGCGGCTACACCTTC. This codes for CASSHFSGLGGYTF.

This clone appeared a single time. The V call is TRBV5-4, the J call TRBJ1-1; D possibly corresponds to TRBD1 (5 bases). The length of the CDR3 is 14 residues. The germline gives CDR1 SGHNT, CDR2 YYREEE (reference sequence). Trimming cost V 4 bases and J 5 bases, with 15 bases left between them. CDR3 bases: TGTGCCAGCAGCCTCAACCCCGGGGGGACTGAAGCTTTCTTT. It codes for CASSLNPGGTEAFF. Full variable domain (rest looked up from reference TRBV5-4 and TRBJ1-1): ETGVTQSPTHLIKTRGQQVTLRCSSQSGHNTVSWYQQALGQGPQFIFQYYREEENGRGNFPPRFSGLQFPNYSSELNVNALELDDSALYLCASSLNPGGTEAFFGQGTRLTVV.

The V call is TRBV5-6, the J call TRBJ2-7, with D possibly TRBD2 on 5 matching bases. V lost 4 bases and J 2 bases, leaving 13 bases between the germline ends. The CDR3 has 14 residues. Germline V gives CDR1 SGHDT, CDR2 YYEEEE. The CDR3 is CASSAASLPYEQYF. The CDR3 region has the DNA TGTGCCAGCAGCGCTGCTAGCTTGCCCTACGAGCAGTACTTC.

This CDR3 is CASSQPTRSSGANVLTF. Written as DNA, the CDR3 is TGCGCCAGCAGCCAACCTACACGGAGCTCTGGGGCCAACGTCCTGACTTTC. V is TRBV4-1 and J is TRBJ2-6; D remains ambiguous. The CDR3 runs 17 residues. The V end lost 2 bases, the J end lost 0 bases, and 11 bases lay between the germline ends. Per germline, CDR1 MGHRA and CDR2 YSYEKL.